The rows below give T cell receptor beta chains drawn from one sample of a study of technical replicates of blood from a few donors. Sequenced by immunoSEQ multiplex PCR; TCRdb stores in-frame clones only, minus some. This table has about 75,000 clones, about 97% appearing once. Sequenced: T cells isolated from PBMCs. The receptors were sampled from a human donor in good health. CDR3s include the opening cysteine and the closing phenylalanine or tryptophan.

TRBJ2-5	TRBV29-1	CTSGGRETQYF
TRBJ1-5	TRBV28	CASETQDGPQHF
TRBJ1-4	TRBV11-2	CASSLDRDREKLFF
TRBJ2-1	TRBV27	CASSLRGADEQFF
TRBJ2-5	TRBV7-3	CASSTIAGTGETQYF
TRBJ2-7	TRBV9	CASSVGLAGDGTYEQYF
TRBJ2-1	TRBV7-3	CASSLSSTGFGNEQFF
TRBJ2-3	TRBV9	CASSVTSGAFTDTQYF
TRBJ1-2	TRBV5-6	CASSLIRGDGYTF
TRBJ1-2	TRBV29-1	CSVEAVKRVSDYGYTF
TRBJ2-3	TRBV9	CASSVGLAVPSF
TRBJ2-7	TRBV2	CASSGRSGRASYEQYF
TRBJ2-7	TRBV7-2	CASSLAPTSGSSGEQYF
TRBJ1-2	TRBV2	CASSESTGSYGYTF